This T cell receptor (beta chain) was identified during a study of early T cells in non-severe SARS-CoV-2 infection. Study background: Sequenced bulk RNA came from whole blood that was unsorted, and chains were unpaired.

This clonotype was detected many times. V was trimmed by 5 bases and J by 8 bases, leaving 15 bases between them. The CDR3 is made up of 13 amino acids. Each CDR3 protein gets one entry after TCRdb re-called the 5' RACE reads with MiXCR. The table has roughly 70,000 distinct CDR3 sequences, roughly an eighth seen once. The TCR was taken from an adult who was a healthcare worker with PCR-confirmed SARS-CoV-2 infection or an uninfected control (not recorded which). The material sequenced was whole blood. The chain combines TRBV12-3 or TRBV12-4 with TRBJ1-1; D is perhaps TRBD1 (6 bases). The CDR3 region has the DNA TGTGCCAGCAGTCTTAGGGGGACAACGGAAGCTTTCTTT. Translating it yields CASSLRGTTEAFF.